This entry lists 10 T cell receptor beta chains sequenced from one sample in a study of identical twins. TCRdb recomputed calls from the 5' RACE reads with MiXCR, one row per CDR3 protein. The table includes roughly 570,000 distinct CDR3 sequences, around a tenth detected once. This sample was shared with a second study, whose subject was yellow fever vaccine responses in identical twins.

The sample was PBMCs. These TCRs come from a woman between 18 and 30 years old in good health.

CDR3 sequence: CASSYFRLAGGSYNEQFF. Here the CDR3 DNA reads TGTGCCAGCAGTTACTTTAGACTAGCGGGAGGATCATACAATGAGCAGTTCTTC. The genes are TRBV6-2 or TRBV6-3 and TRBJ2-1; 13 bases agree with TRBD2. This CDR3 region has 18 residues. Germline lookup yields CDR1 MNHEY and CDR2 SVGEGT. The V gene end was trimmed by 1 base and the J gene end by 4 bases; junction bases not matched to a gene: 7.

Many counts were recorded for this clonotype. This chain connects TRBV12-3 or TRBV12-4 to TRBJ1-1, with D uncertain. Trimming stripped 7 bases from V and 1 base from J, with 13 bases between. The CDR3 is 14 amino acids. The CDR3 sequence is CASTQSETNTEAFF. The CDR3 bases are TGTGCCAGCACCCAGAGCGAGACGAACACTGAAGCTTTCTTT.

This clonotype showed up many times. The rearrangement joins TRBV6-2 or TRBV6-3 to TRBJ2-7; D remains ambiguous. CDR3 size: 12 residues. V lost 5 bases to trimming and J lost 4 bases, with 9 bases between them. Germline lookup yields CDR1 MNHEY and CDR2 SVGEGT. Here the CDR3 reads CASSDPFYEQYF. The CDR3 coding sequence is TGTGCCAGCAGTGACCCTTTTTACGAGCAGTACTTC.

This chain uses TRBV9 with TRBJ2-3; D call uncertain. V was cut by 1 base and J by 2 bases, with 8 bases left in between. This CDR3 is built from 14 residues. Germline loops: CDR1 SGDLS, CDR2 YYNGEE. The CDR3 bases are TGTGCCAGCAGCGTACTGTACTTCACAGATACGCAGTATTTT. As protein: CASSVLYFTDTQYF.

This clonotype has just a few counts. The rearrangement joins TRBV27 to TRBJ1-2; D not resolved. The V gene's germline CDR1 is MNHEY and CDR2 SMNVEV (reference sequence). This CDR3 is 13 amino acids long. With 3 bases removed from V and 5 bases from J, the gap between germline ends came to 10 bases. CDR3: CASSFWGGYGYTF. The CDR3 coding sequence is TGTGCCAGCAGTTTTTGGGGAGGGTATGGCTACACCTTC.

The CDR3 DNA sequence: TGTGCCAGCAGCCCGACTCGCGGGGGGGTTAACAATGAGCAGTTCTTC. This gives the protein CASSPTRGGVNNEQFF. The chain couples TRBV7-3 to TRBJ2-1, with 9 bases that match TRBD2. This CDR3 comprises 16 residues. V was clipped by 5 bases and J by 5 bases; unmatched bases: 10. Germline loops: CDR1 SGHTA, CDR2 FQGTGA.

The rearrangement joins TRBV2 to TRBJ2-5; D is unclear. Between the trimmed V and J ends, which lost 7 bases and 5 bases, there was a span of 14 bases. The CDR3 length is 13 residues. Germline V gene data show CDR1 as SNHLY and CDR2 as FYNNEI. CDR3: CASKERWVETQYF. The CDR3 coding sequence is TGTGCCAGCAAGGAGCGCTGGGTGGAGACCCAGTACTTC.

This clonotype has more than one count but fewer than ten. The chain employs TRBV12-3 or TRBV12-4 and TRBJ2-2, with 10 bases matching TRBD2. CDR3 size: 15 residues. V trimming: 6 bases; J trimming: 5 bases; junction bases outside the gene matches: 6. As DNA, the CDR3 is TGTGCCAGCAGCTTCGTTAGCGGGAGGACCGGGGAGCTGTTTTTT. This gives the protein CASSFVSGRTGELFF.

The chain employs TRBV4-3 and TRBJ2-3, with TRBD1 matching 8 bases. The germline V gene encodes CDR1 LGHNA and CDR2 YSLEER. This CDR3 has 15 residues. V trimming: 0 bases; J trimming: 7 bases; junction bases outside the gene matches: 6. The CDR3 DNA sequence: TGCGCCAGCAGCCAAGATCGACAGGGGCTCAATACGCAGTATTTT. Its protein is CASSQDRQGLNTQYF.

This clonotype was counted ten times or more. The rearrangement uses TRBV11-2 and TRBJ2-6; 12 nucleotides match TRBD2. V lost 5 bases and J lost 0; bases outside the gene matches: 8. Germline V gene data show CDR1 as SGHAT and CDR2 as FQNNGV. CDR3 length equals 19 residues. The CDR3, as DNA: TGTGCCAGCAGCGTAACTAGCGGGGGGATCGACTCTGGGGCCAACGTCCTGACTTTC. It specifies CASSVTSGGIDSGANVLTF.